This is a list of T cell receptor beta chains from one sample in a study of OX40 agonist ivuxolimab in advanced cancers. The data were produced by immunoSEQ multiplex PCR, yet TCRdb's version contains in-frame clones alone and is incomplete. Altogether 50,000 or so clones are present, roughly 81% being singletons, with the ten largest covering 4.7%. The specimen comprised CD4+ or CD8+ T cells sorted from blood, sampled in a trial of the OX40 agonist ivuxolimab. These receptors were taken from an adult with an advanced solid tumor such as melanoma, head and neck, liver or kidney cancer. The CDR3 runs from the conserved cysteine through the conserved F or W. A D gene is named only where the DNA matches it firmly. Clone size, where shown, is once, few, many, or a class for clones that have expanded.

abundance	d_gene	v_gene	j_gene	CDR3aa	CDR3nt
once	-	TRBV6-4	TRBJ1-1	CASSDSGGTEAFF	TGTGCCAGCAGTGACTCGGGGGGGACTGAAGCTTTCTTT
once	-	TRBV7-7	TRBJ2-2	CASSLDPGANTGELFF	TGTGCTAGCAGCTTAGACCCGGGGGCGAACACCGGGGAGCTGTTTTTT
-	-	TRBV6-6	TRBJ2-2	CASRGDHNTGELFF	TGTGCCAGCCGCGGAGACCACAACACCGGGGAGCTGTTTTTT
few	-	TRBV11-3	TRBJ2-3	CASSSLDTQYF	TGTGCCAGCAGCTCTTTAGATACGCAGTATTTT
-	-	TRBV10-3	TRBJ2-7	CASRADGSSYEQYF	TGTGCCTCCCGGGCGGACGGGAGTTCCTACGAGCAGTACTTC
-	-	TRBV25-1	TRBJ2-7	CASSAPGHTIYEQYF	TGTGCCAGCAGTGCTCCGGGACATACCATCTACGAGCAGTACTTC
once	TRBD1	TRBV5-4	TRBJ2-5	CASSLGTGWEGETQYF	TGTGCCAGCAGCCTTGGGACAGGGTGGGAGGGGGAGACCCAGTACTTC
-	-	TRBV5-4	TRBJ1-1	CASSLGGAYTEAFF	TGTGCCAGCAGCCTGGGGGGGGCTTACACTGAAGCTTTCTTT
few	-	TRBV7-9	TRBJ1-4	CASAVNTGEKLFF	TGTGCCAGCGCGGTTAACACGGGGGAAAAACTGTTTTTT
-	-	TRBV2	TRBJ2-2	CASSESWNTGELFF	TGTGCCAGCAGTGAATCCTGGAACACCGGGGAGCTGTTTTTT
-	TRBD2	TRBV7-6	TRBJ2-3	CASSPLAGADTQYF	TGTGCCAGCAGCCCACTAGCGGGAGCAGATACGCAGTATTTT
-	-	TRBV6-5	TRBJ2-1	CASSYRVMGPEDEQFF	TGTGCCAGCAGTTATCGGGTAATGGGCCCTGAGGATGAGCAGTTCTTC
-	-	TRBV27	TRBJ2-1	CAVGSYNEQFF	TGTGCCGTGGGCTCCTACAATGAGCAGTTCTTC
-	TRBD1	TRBV5-1	TRBJ2-3	CASSLGPTGAATDTQYF	TGCGCCAGCAGCTTGGGTCCGACAGGGGCGGCCACAGATACGCAGTATTTT
few	-	TRBV19	TRBJ2-3	CASSIQVSSTDTQYF	TGTGCCAGTAGTATACAGGTTTCTAGCACAGATACGCAGTATTTT
-	-	TRBV6-7	TRBJ2-7	CATARRATEQYF	TGTGCCACCGCAAGACGGGCTACTGAGCAGTACTTC
once	-	TRBV7-3	TRBJ1-1	CASSLMRNTEAFF	TGTGCCAGCAGCTTAATGAGGAACACTGAAGCTTTCTTT
-	-	TRBV28	TRBJ2-2	CASSYEAGGSGELFF	TGTGCCAGCAGTTATGAAGCCGGAGGGTCCGGGGAGCTGTTTTTT
-	-	TRBV15	TRBJ1-6	CATSAGVRGSPLHF	TGTGCCACCAGCGCGGGGGTTCGGGGCTCACCCCTCCACTTT
-	TRBD2	TRBV2	TRBJ2-7	CASRVKLAGGLEQYF	TGTGCCAGCAGAGTAAAACTAGCGGGAGGTCTCGAGCAGTACTTC
-	-	TRBV27	TRBJ1-2	CASSQGFNYGYTF	TGTGCCAGCAGTCAGGGATTTAACTATGGCTACACCTTC
-	-	TRBV7-2	TRBJ2-3	CASSLGAANTQYF	TGTGCCAGCAGCTTGGGAGCGGCTAATACGCAGTATTTT
-	-	TRBV7-2	TRBJ2-5	CASSLEGWTVGETQYF	TGTGCCAGCAGCTTAGAGGGATGGACGGTTGGGGAGACCCAGTACTTC
-	-	TRBV7-9	TRBJ2-1	CASSSGKVDNEQFF	TGTGCCAGCAGCTCCGGAAAGGTAGACAATGAGCAGTTCTTC
-	TRBD1	TRBV4-3	TRBJ2-7	CASSQDWQGDYEQYF	TGCGCCAGCAGCCAAGATTGGCAGGGGGATTACGAGCAGTACTTC
-	TRBD2	TRBV4-1	TRBJ2-7	CASSQSTSGSSYEQYF	TGCGCCAGCAGCCAATCGACTAGCGGGAGCTCCTACGAGCAGTACTTC
-	TRBD1	TRBV25-1	TRBJ2-7	CASLGQLDYEQYF	TGTGCCAGCCTGGGACAGCTAGACTACGAGCAGTACTTC
few	-	TRBV7-2	TRBJ2-1	CASMVEAAYNEQFF	TGTGCCAGCATGGTCGAAGCGGCCTACAATGAGCAGTTCTTC
-	-	TRBV5-1	TRBJ2-1	CASRTEPFSYNEQFF	TGCGCCAGCAGAACAGAACCCTTCTCCTACAATGAGCAGTTCTTC
-	-	TRBV9	TRBJ2-3	CASSVAGRGADTQYF	TGTGCCAGCAGCGTAGCTGGGAGGGGGGCAGATACGCAGTATTTT
-	TRBD2	TRBV27	TRBJ2-5	CASSLTGTRGETQYF	TGTGCCAGCAGCCTTACGGGGACTAGGGGAGAGACCCAGTACTTC
-	-	TRBV19	TRBJ1-5	CASSLEKRPPNQPQHF	TGTGCCAGTAGTCTAGAAAAGCGCCCACCAAATCAGCCCCAGCATTTT
-	TRBD2	TRBV7-9	TRBJ2-7	CASSLELAGVYEQYF	TGTGCCAGCAGCTTAGAGCTAGCGGGAGTATACGAGCAGTACTTC
-	-	TRBV6-1	TRBJ2-2	CASKSTAVNTGELFF	TGTGCCAGCAAATCTACCGCGGTGAACACCGGGGAGCTGTTTTTT
-	-	TRBV6-6	TRBJ2-7	CASSYSGGLSSYEQYF	TGTGCCAGCAGTTACAGTGGCGGGTTGAGCTCCTACGAGCAGTACTTC
-	-	TRBV2	TRBJ1-2	CASKGDTLDNYGYTF	TGTGCCAGCAAAGGGGATACCCTAGATAACTATGGCTACACCTTC